The 29 T cell receptor beta chains presented below share a single source sample, sequenced in a study of blood T cell repertoires in COVID-19. The method was immunoSEQ multiplex PCR; TCRdb's version includes in-frame clones alone and lacks a portion of them. The sample yields over 450,000 clones, 89% seen once. Sample: peripheral blood. Receptors originate from a man aged 18 to 29 with COVID-19, enrolled during active disease.

This clone was counted only a few times. The V and J genes are TRBV27 and TRBJ2-7, with 8 nucleotides matching TRBD2. Germline V lookup: CDR1 MNHEY, CDR2 SMNVEV (reference sequence). This CDR3 has 16 amino acids. The V gene end was trimmed by 5 bases and the J gene end by 6 bases; junction bases not matched to a gene: 15. The CDR3 here is CASSMTSEQRPREQYF. The CDR3, as DNA: TGTGCCAGCAGTATGACTAGCGAACAGCGGCCCCGCGAGCAGTACTTC.

The chain combines TRBV6-5 with TRBJ2-7; D not certain. The V end lost 3 bases, the J end lost 0 bases, and 12 bases lay between the germline ends. This CDR3 contains 15 residues. CDR1 is MNHEY, CDR2 SVGAGI, per germline. CDR3 region: CASSYKVQSSYEQYF. The DNA of the CDR3 is TGTGCCAGCAGTTATAAGGTACAGAGCTCCTACGAGCAGTACTTC.

This chain uses TRBV2 with TRBJ1-6; perhaps TRBD1 as D (5 bases). Between the trimmed V and J ends, which lost 8 bases and 7 bases, there was a span of 15 bases. The CDR3 has 14 amino acids. Germline assignment: CDR1 SNHLY and CDR2 FYNNEI. The CDR3 protein is CASGTRAGNSPLHF. The CDR3, as DNA: TGTGCCAGCGGGACGAGGGCGGGGAATTCACCCCTCCACTTT.

This chain joins TRBV10-2 and TRBJ2-5; 10 nucleotides match TRBD1. This CDR3 is 15 amino acids long. Germline V gene sequence: CDR1 WSHSY, CDR2 SAAADI. J lost 5 bases, V lost 4 bases, and 7 bases had no gene match. Written as DNA, the CDR3 is TGCGCCAGCAGTGGGATGACAGGGGGCGTGGAGACCCAGTACTTC. It codes for CASSGMTGGVETQYF.

V is TRBV11-2 and J is TRBJ1-6, with TRBD1 matching over 7 bases. Losses at the gene ends were 5 bases for V and 11 bases for J; bases not matched to a gene: 6. The CDR3 loop spans 13 amino acids. Germline CDR1 and CDR2: SGHAT and FQNNGV. Written as DNA, the CDR3 is TGTGCCAGCAGCCCACAGACAGGGCCACCCCTCCACTTT. This gives the protein CASSPQTGPPLHF.

This CDR3 reads CASSLRTEEAFF. The CDR3 nucleotides are TGTGCCAGCAGCTTAAGGACAGAGGAAGCTTTCTTT. The V call is TRBV7-9, the J call TRBJ1-1; TRBD1 might be the D (6 bases). CDR3 length: 12 residues. Deletions cut 2 bases from V and 8 bases from J, with 9 bases between. Germline lookup yields CDR1 SEHNR and CDR2 FQNEAQ (reference sequence).

The rearrangement links TRBV11-3 to TRBJ1-2, with TRBD1 matching 8 bases. The CDR3 is 15 amino acids. Germline trimming cut 4 bases from V and 0 bases from J; bases unmatched to any gene: 4. CDR1 SGHNT and CDR2 YENEEA come from the germline V gene. The chain's CDR3 is CASSSRTGSNYGYTF. In nucleotides, the CDR3 is TGTGCCAGCAGCTCTCGGACAGGGTCTAACTATGGCTACACCTTC.

The CDR3 bases are TGTGCCAGCAGTTGGGGCCCCTCGTACGAGCAGTACTTC. It translates to CASSWGPSYEQYF. The chain joins TRBV27 to TRBJ2-7, with a possible D match to TRBD1 (5 bases). The CDR3 loop spans 13 amino acids. Germline V lookup: CDR1 MNHEY, CDR2 SMNVEV (reference sequence). The V end was cut by 4 bases, the J end by 4 bases, with 11 bases between.

The chain combines TRBV7-9 with TRBJ1-3; D possibly corresponds to TRBD1 (5 bases). The V and J ends lost 5 bases and 4 bases respectively, with 15 bases between them. Germline V gives CDR1 SEHNR, CDR2 FQNEAQ (reference sequence). The length of the CDR3 is 15 residues. CDR3 residues: CASSPPIGVGNTIYF. The CDR3 DNA follows: TGTGCCAGCAGCCCCCCTATAGGGGTCGGAAACACCATATATTTT.

This chain uses TRBV30 with TRBJ2-1; possibly TRBD2 for D (6 bases). Germline V gives CDR1 GTSNPN, CDR2 SVGIG (reference sequence). The length of the CDR3 is 14 residues. Trimming shortened V by 5 bases and J by 2 bases, and 13 bases separated the two germline ends. CDR3 sequence: CAWGLAFPYNEQFF. The CDR3 DNA follows: TGTGCCTGGGGGCTAGCGTTCCCCTACAATGAGCAGTTCTTC. Filled out from reference TRBV30 and TRBJ2-1, the complete variable domain reads SQTIHQWPATLVQPVGSPLSLECTVEGTSNPNLYWYRQAAGRGLQLLFYSVGIGQISSEVPQNLSASRPQDRQFILSSKKLLLSDSGFYLCAWGLAFPYNEQFFGPGTRLTVL.

The V gene is TRBV19, the J gene TRBJ2-3; a weak D match, TRBD2 (5 bases). Trimming left V 3 bases short and J 0 bases short, with 19 bases between. Per the germline V gene, CDR1 is LNHDA and CDR2 is SQIVND (reference sequence). This CDR3 spans 18 amino acids. The CDR3 loop is CASSMRAQRLASTDTQYF. In nucleotides, the CDR3 is TGTGCCAGTAGTATGCGGGCGCAAAGGTTGGCTAGCACAGATACGCAGTATTTT.

Here the CDR3 reads CASGFLGGRTGELFF. The CDR3 DNA reads as TGTGCTAGTGGTTTTCTCGGGGGACGAACCGGGGAGCTGTTTTTT. The chain couples TRBV12-5 to TRBJ2-2; D perhaps matches TRBD2 (6 bases). CDR1 is LGHNT and CDR2 is FRNRAP in the germline V gene. The V end was cut by 3 bases, the J end by 5 bases, with 13 bases between. The CDR3 extends over 15 amino acids.

This rearrangement joins TRBV29-1 to TRBJ2-3; 10 bases are shared with TRBD2. Trimming took 6 bases from V and 4 from J; bases not matched to a gene: 10. The V gene's germline CDR1 is SQVTM and CDR2 ANQGSEA. The CDR3 length is 15 residues. Here the CDR3 reads CSVARASGSADTQYF. The CDR3 nucleotides are TGCAGCGTGGCCCGGGCTAGCGGGAGTGCAGATACGCAGTATTTT.

This chain uses TRBV5-1 with TRBJ2-3; a possible D gene is TRBD1 (6 bases). Trimming stripped 3 bases from V and 2 bases from J, with 13 bases between. The CDR3 runs 15 residues. The germline V gene has CDR1 SGHRS and CDR2 YFSETQ. Here the CDR3 reads CASSYADRYTDTQYF. The CDR3 coding sequence is TGCGCCAGCAGCTACGCTGACAGGTACACAGATACGCAGTATTTT.

The chain links TRBV7-9 to TRBJ2-3; possible D gene TRBD1, 5 bases. Looked up from germline, CDR1 is SEHNR and CDR2 is FQNEAQ (reference sequence). V was shortened by 2 bases and J by 3 bases, with 12 bases between the two germline ends. The CDR3 extends over 15 amino acids. This chain's CDR3 is CASSLKGQWTDTQYF. The CDR3 DNA follows: TGTGCCAGCAGCTTAAAGGGGCAGTGGACAGATACGCAGTATTTT.

CDR3 sequence: CASSRTSVGRRTDTQYF. In DNA form, the CDR3 reads TGTGCCAGCAGCCGGACTAGCGTGGGCAGGCGCACAGATACGCAGTATTTT. The chain links TRBV3-1 (or the pseudogene TRBV3-2) to TRBJ2-3; TRBD2 matches 9 bases. Trimming took 4 bases from V and 1 from J; bases not matched to a gene: 9. The V gene's germline CDR1 is LGHDT and CDR2 YNNKEL (reference sequence). This CDR3 contains 17 residues.

This clone was counted between two and nine times. The rearrangement uses TRBV7-9 and TRBJ1-4, with D tentatively TRBD1 (5 bases). V was trimmed by 4 bases and J by 8 bases, leaving 17 bases between them. The germline gives CDR1 SEHNR, CDR2 FQNEAQ (reference sequence). This CDR3 is built from 15 residues. CDR3 nucleotide sequence: TGTGCCAGCAGCTCCGGCATAAGGGGAGGGGAAAAACTGTTTTTT. Protein: CASSSGIRGGEKLFF.

This chain uses TRBV24-1 with TRBJ2-1, with TRBD2 matching over 11 bases. CDR1 is KGHDR and CDR2 is SFDVKD in the germline V gene. With V trimmed by 1 base and J by 9 bases, 7 bases remained unmatched. This CDR3 has 16 residues. As DNA, the CDR3 is TGTGCCACCAGTGATTTCACTAGCGGGAGCCCGATTGAGCAGTTCTTC. Its translation is CATSDFTSGSPIEQFF.

The chain has TRBV20-1 and TRBJ2-3; TRBD2 matches at 7 bases. The CDR3 is made up of 14 amino acids. The V gene's germline CDR1 is DFQATT and CDR2 SNEGSKA (reference sequence). J gave up 4 bases and V 3 bases, and 7 bases lay outside the gene matches. The CDR3 here is CSASGGEGPDTQYF. In DNA, the CDR3 is TGCAGTGCTAGTGGCGGGGAGGGGCCAGATACGCAGTATTTT.

This clone was observed a handful of times. CDR3 in amino acids: CASRGGVGAFF. The CDR3, as DNA: TGTGCCAGCAGAGGCGGGGTCGGAGCTTTCTTT. The rearrangement links TRBV2 to TRBJ1-1; D unclear. V shed 6 bases and J shed 10 bases, with 12 bases lying between them. CDR3 length: 11 residues. CDR1 SNHLY and CDR2 FYNNEI come from the germline V gene.

The chain employs TRBV24-1 and TRBJ2-7; 9 nucleotides agree with TRBD1. After removal of 4 bases from V and 4 bases from J, the junction contained 13 bases not matched to a gene. The CDR3 extends over 17 amino acids. Germline lookup yields CDR1 KGHDR and CDR2 SFDVKD. CDR3 DNA: TGTGCCACCAGTGAATCTACCTCCGGGACAGGGAGGTACGAGCAGTACTTC. Protein product: CATSESTSGTGRYEQYF.

This chain links TRBV3-1 (or the pseudogene TRBV3-2) with TRBJ2-6; D not resolved. The CDR3 has 17 residues. Germline V gene lookup returns CDR1 LGHDT and CDR2 YNNKEL (reference sequence). V was pared by 1 base and J by 0 bases, with 10 bases between. The CDR3 DNA is TGTGCCAGCAGCCAAGGCCGCAGCGACTCTGGGGCCAACGTCCTGACTTTC. Its protein product is CASSQGRSDSGANVLTF.

This chain joins TRBV7-8 and TRBJ2-7; 7 positions agree with TRBD1. The V segment lost 5 bases and the J segment 6 bases; nucleotides outside the gene matches: 13. This CDR3 is built from 15 residues. Germline CDR1 reads SGHVS; CDR2 reads FQNEAQ. CDR3 in amino acids: CASSPSHRGNSEQYF. CDR3 nucleotide sequence: TGTGCCAGCAGCCCAAGTCACAGGGGTAATTCCGAGCAGTACTTC.

The CDR3, as DNA: TGTGCCAGCAGCCTTGGACAGGGGGCCGGTGGCTACACCTTC. Its protein product is CASSLGQGAGGYTF. The chain recombines TRBV6-5 with TRBJ1-2; 11 positions agree with TRBD1. This CDR3 has 14 amino acids. Germline V lookup: CDR1 MNHEY, CDR2 SVGAGI. J gave up 7 bases and V 6 bases, and 7 bases lay outside the gene matches.

The chain links TRBV12-5 to TRBJ2-3; 8 bases are shared with TRBD1. The CDR3 is 17 amino acids. The ends lost 5 bases at V and 2 bases at J; junction bases unmatched: 12. The germline gives CDR1 LGHNT, CDR2 FRNRAP. The CDR3, as DNA: TGTGCTAGTGGTCCCCTTACAGGGGGACACAACACAGATACGCAGTATTTT. Translated, it gives CASGPLTGGHNTDTQYF.

The chain uses TRBV6-5 and TRBJ2-7; D remains ambiguous. V lost 6 bases, J lost 0 bases, and 9 bases lay in between. The germline gives CDR1 MNHEY, CDR2 SVGAGI. The CDR3 is made up of 13 amino acids. The CDR3 nucleotides are TGTGCCAGCAGCCGCACGGTCTCCTACGAGCAGTACTTC. It specifies CASSRTVSYEQYF.

The rearrangement uses TRBV30 and TRBJ2-1, with D possibly matching TRBD2 (5 bases). V was pared by 6 bases and J by 8 bases, with 14 bases between. This CDR3 spans 12 amino acids. In germline, CDR1 is GTSNPN, CDR2 SVGIG (reference sequence). The CDR3 bases are TGTGCCTGCCTAGTGCGGGTCGATGAGCAGTTCTTC. Translated, it gives CACLVRVDEQFF.

This sequence joins TRBV7-9 and TRBJ1-2; maybe TRBD1 (5 bases). The CDR3 length is 12 residues. Trimming removed 9 bases from V and 2 bases from J, with 10 bases in between. The V gene's germline CDR1 is SEHNR and CDR2 FQNEAQ (reference sequence). CDR3 DNA: TGTGCCAGTTCGACAGCGAACTATGGCTACACCTTC. The encoded protein is CASSTANYGYTF.

The DNA for the CDR3 is TGTGCCAGCAGTGACCCACTCCCACCCCACTACGAGCAGTACTTC. Protein: CASSDPLPPHYEQYF. The chain joins TRBV6-4 to TRBJ2-7; D unclear. Germline CDR1 MRHNA, CDR2 SNTAGT. The ends were cut back, 2 bases at V and 3 bases at J, with 14 bases in the middle. The CDR3 extends over 15 amino acids.